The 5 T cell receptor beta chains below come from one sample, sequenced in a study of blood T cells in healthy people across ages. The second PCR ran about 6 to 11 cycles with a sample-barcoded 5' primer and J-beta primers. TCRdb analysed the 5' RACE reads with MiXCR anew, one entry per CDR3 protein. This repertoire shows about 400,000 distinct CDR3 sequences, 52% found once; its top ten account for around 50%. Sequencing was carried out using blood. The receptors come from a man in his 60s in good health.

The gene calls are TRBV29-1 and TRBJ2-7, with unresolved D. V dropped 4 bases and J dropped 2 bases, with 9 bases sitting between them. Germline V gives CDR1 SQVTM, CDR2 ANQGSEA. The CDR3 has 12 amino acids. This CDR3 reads CSVAEETYEQYF. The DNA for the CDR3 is TGCAGCGTTGCCGAGGAAACCTACGAGCAGTACTTC.

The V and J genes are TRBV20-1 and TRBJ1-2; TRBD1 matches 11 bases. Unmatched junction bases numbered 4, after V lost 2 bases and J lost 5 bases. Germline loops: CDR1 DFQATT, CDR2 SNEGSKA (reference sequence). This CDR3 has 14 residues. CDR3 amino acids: CSARIGQGAYGYTF. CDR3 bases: TGCAGTGCTAGAATCGGACAGGGGGCGTATGGCTACACCTTC.

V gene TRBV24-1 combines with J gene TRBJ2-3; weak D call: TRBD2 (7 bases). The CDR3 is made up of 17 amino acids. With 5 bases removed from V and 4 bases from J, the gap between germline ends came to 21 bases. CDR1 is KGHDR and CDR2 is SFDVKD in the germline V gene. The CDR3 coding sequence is TGTGCCACCAGTGGTTCCCGTGAGGGGGGGGCCTCAGATACGCAGTATTTT. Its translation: CATSGSREGGASDTQYF.

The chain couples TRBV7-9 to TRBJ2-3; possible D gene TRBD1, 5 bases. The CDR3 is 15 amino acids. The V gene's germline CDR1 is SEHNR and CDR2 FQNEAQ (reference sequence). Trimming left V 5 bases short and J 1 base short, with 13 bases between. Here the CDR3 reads CASSATVIGTDTQYF. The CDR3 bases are TGTGCCAGCAGCGCGACAGTGATCGGCACAGATACGCAGTATTTT.

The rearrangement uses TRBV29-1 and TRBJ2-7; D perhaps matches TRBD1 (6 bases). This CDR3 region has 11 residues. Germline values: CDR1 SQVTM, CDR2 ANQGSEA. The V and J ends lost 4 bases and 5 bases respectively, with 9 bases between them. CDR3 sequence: CSVAQGHEQYF. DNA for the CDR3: TGCAGCGTTGCTCAGGGGCACGAGCAGTACTTC.